A single sample gave rise to the 23 T cell receptor beta chains below, sequenced in a study of CD8 T cells in Susac syndrome. Reverse transcription of roughly 0.45 to 1 ug RNA used random hexamers. One entry per CDR3 protein results from TCRdb running MiXCR on the immunoSEQ multiplex PCR reads. The sample shows around 200,000 distinct CDR3 sequences, approximately 96% of them seen only once. The sequenced material came from CD4+ T cells from PBMCs. These receptors were obtained from a human donor with Susac syndrome.

The chain combines TRBV12-3 or TRBV12-4 with TRBJ2-3; D is ambiguous. The V and J ends lost 6 bases and 6 bases respectively, with 13 bases between them. The CDR3 loop spans 13 amino acids. The CDR3 DNA sequence: TGTGCCAGCAGCGACCCCTCAAGGGATACGCAGTATTTT. Protein: CASSDPSRDTQYF.

V usage is TRBV28 and J usage is TRBJ2-1; TRBD2 might be the D (5 bases). V lost 7 bases and J lost 7, with 17 bases in between. CDR1 is MDHEN and CDR2 is SYDVKM in the germline V gene. The CDR3 covers 14 residues. The CDR3, as DNA: TGTGCCAGCACCTACGTCGGGGATCAAAATGAGCAGTTCTTC. This codes for CASTYVGDQNEQFF.

The J gene is TRBJ2-7, the V gene TRBV29-1, with 10 bases identical to TRBD1. V was clipped by 6 bases and J by 2 bases; unmatched bases: 7. The V gene's germline CDR1 is SQVTM and CDR2 ANQGSEA. The CDR3 spans 14 residues. The CDR3 sequence: CSVGRDRGAYEQYF. DNA for the CDR3: TGCAGCGTGGGGAGGGACAGGGGCGCCTACGAGCAGTACTTC.

This chain links TRBV30 with TRBJ1-4; the D gene is possibly TRBD1 (5 bases). Trimming cost V 7 bases and J 3 bases, with 18 bases left between them. This CDR3 has 15 amino acids. The germline V gene has CDR1 GTSNPN and CDR2 SVGIG (reference sequence). In nucleotides, the CDR3 is TGTGCCTCAACTGGGGGGTTCTTATCTAATGAAAAACTGTTTTTT. It is translated as CASTGGFLSNEKLFF.

The rearrangement uses TRBV12-3 or TRBV12-4 and TRBJ2-7; D is uncertain. CDR3 length: 14 residues. V was cut by 3 bases and J by 0 bases, with 9 bases left in between. This chain's CDR3 is CASSFGGNSYEQYF. The CDR3 DNA reads as TGTGCCAGCAGTTTTGGCGGAAACTCCTACGAGCAGTACTTC.

There are a few counts of this clonotype. The genes are TRBV25-1 and TRBJ2-1; no clear D gene. The germline V gene has CDR1 MGHDK and CDR2 SYGVNS. The V end was cut by 9 bases, the J end by 4 bases, with 4 bases between. The CDR3 extends over 10 amino acids. CDR3 DNA: TGTGCCAGTCGGTACAATGAGCAGTTCTTC. Translating gives CASRYNEQFF.

This chain links TRBV29-1 with TRBJ1-2, with TRBD1 matching over 8 bases. The CDR3 spans 14 residues. V lost 6 bases, J lost 3 bases, and 9 bases stayed unmatched. Germline loops: CDR1 SQVTM, CDR2 ANQGSEA. The CDR3 sequence is CSVYPTTGDYGYTF. The DNA for the CDR3 is TGCAGCGTATACCCTACGACAGGGGACTATGGCTACACCTTC.

The V gene is TRBV30, the J gene TRBJ1-1; 7 nucleotides agree with TRBD1. Germline assignment: CDR1 GTSNPN and CDR2 SVGIG (reference sequence). This CDR3 has 14 residues. The junction had 8 bases not matched to a gene; V was cut back by 3 bases and J by 4 bases. The CDR3 region has the DNA TGTGCCTGGAGCCTAATCACAGGGGCCACTGAAGCTTTCTTT. Encoded protein: CAWSLITGATEAFF.

The chain has TRBV28 and TRBJ2-5, with D perhaps given as TRBD1 or TRBD2 (5 bases each). The CDR3 extends over 18 amino acids. Trimming left V 5 bases short and J 5 bases short, with 27 bases between. Germline CDR1 is MDHEN and CDR2 is SYDVKM. DNA of the CDR3: TGTGCCAGCAGTACAAGTCCCCACCCGGGGCCCACCGGGGAGACCCAGTACTTC. Encoded protein: CASSTSPHPGPTGETQYF.

The chain combines TRBV7-9 with TRBJ1-5; 7 nucleotides align to TRBD1. With 7 bases clipped from V and 5 bases from J, the junction kept 14 bases outside the gene matches. This CDR3 is 16 amino acids long. CDR1 and CDR2 (germline): SEHNR, FQNEAQ (reference sequence). The CDR3 reads CASIDTGDPGDQPQHF. CDR3 DNA sequence: TGTGCCAGCATCGACACAGGGGACCCTGGGGATCAGCCCCAGCATTTT.

This clonotype has just one count. This chain connects TRBV10-3 to TRBJ1-5, with TRBD1 matching 7 bases. The CDR3 spans 13 residues. The junction had 3 bases not matched to a gene; V was cut back by 6 bases and J by 4 bases. Germline lookup yields CDR1 ENHRY and CDR2 SYGVKD. The CDR3, as DNA: TGTGCCATCAGGGACAGGTGGAATCAGCCCCAGCATTTT. This gives the protein CAIRDRWNQPQHF.

V gene TRBV15 combines with J gene TRBJ1-1; 8 bases fit TRBD1. V shed 3 bases, J shed 7 bases, and the junction held 7 bases outside the gene matches. Germline V gene lookup returns CDR1 LNHNV and CDR2 YYDKDF (reference sequence). The CDR3 is made up of 14 amino acids. Written as DNA, the CDR3 is TGTGCCACCAGCAGGGGGACAGGCGATTATGAAGCTTTCTTT. This codes for CATSRGTGDYEAFF. The full variable domain, with the rest looked up from reference TRBV15 and TRBJ1-1, is DAMVIQNPRYQVTQFGKPVTLSCSQTLNHNVMYWYQQKSSQAPKLLFHYYDKDFNNEADTPDNFQSRRPNTSFCFLDIRSPGLGDTAMYLCATSRGTGDYEAFFGQGTRLTVV.

This clonotype was counted once. The chain couples TRBV4-3 to TRBJ1-1; D is ambiguous. The CDR3 is 13 residues long. V was pared by 0 bases and J by 4 bases, with 6 bases between. Germline V CDR1 and CDR2: LGHNA, YSLEER. CDR3 sequence: CASSQDTITEAFF. The CDR3 DNA is TGCGCCAGCAGCCAAGATACTATCACTGAAGCTTTCTTT.

This sequence joins TRBV30 and TRBJ1-2; 7 positions agree with TRBD1. There are 14 residues in the CDR3. Looked up from germline, CDR1 is GTSNPN and CDR2 is SVGIG (reference sequence). CDR3 DNA: TGTTCCGCCACAGGGGACCGCACTAACTATGGCTACACCTTC. Its translation is CSATGDRTNYGYTF.

The rearrangement joins TRBV7-9 to TRBJ1-6; a weak D match, TRBD1 (5 bases). Trimming pared 5 bases from V and 10 bases from J, leaving 15 bases between. Germline V gene sequence: CDR1 SEHNR, CDR2 FQNEAQ (reference sequence). The CDR3 spans 14 residues. CDR3 nucleotide sequence: TGTGCCAGCAGCGCGAGACAGATTGGGTCACCCCTCCACTTT. Translated: CASSARQIGSPLHF.

V usage is TRBV27 and J usage is TRBJ2-5; TRBD2 matches 9 bases. V trimming: 6 bases; J trimming: 5 bases; junction bases outside the gene matches: 10. Germline lookup yields CDR1 MNHEY and CDR2 SMNVEV (reference sequence). The CDR3 covers 15 residues. CDR3 protein: CASRASGVSAETQYF. The CDR3, as DNA: TGTGCCAGCAGGGCTAGCGGGGTCTCCGCGGAGACCCAGTACTTC.

This sequence joins TRBV20-1 and TRBJ2-7; TRBD2 matches at 12 bases. J gave up 6 bases and V 1 base, and 7 bases lay outside the gene matches. This CDR3 is built from 15 residues. Germline V gene sequence: CDR1 DFQATT, CDR2 SNEGSKA (reference sequence). In DNA form, the CDR3 reads TGCAGTGCTAGAGTCCTAGCGGGGGGGCCTCCCGAGCAGTACTTC. It codes for CSARVLAGGPPEQYF.

The chain carries TRBV12-5 and TRBJ1-1; tentative D call: TRBD1 (5 bases). CDR1 LGHNT and CDR2 FRNRAP come from the germline V gene. CDR3 length: 12 residues. V gave up 5 bases and J gave up 7 bases, with 11 bases separating them. CDR3 coding DNA: TGTGCTAGTGGTCCCCGGGGGGTTGAAGCTTTCTTT. This codes for CASGPRGVEAFF.

The CDR3 DNA follows: TGTGCCAGCAGTGTGACAGGGGAGAGCCATGGCTACACCTTC. Its protein product is CASSVTGESHGYTF. The rearrangement links TRBV12-3 or TRBV12-4 to TRBJ1-2; 8 bases agree with TRBD1. The V gene end was trimmed by 5 bases and the J gene end by 6 bases; junction bases not matched to a gene: 8. The CDR3 contains 14 residues.

The chain combines TRBV18 with TRBJ2-6, with TRBD1 matching over 7 bases. Germline V gene sequence: CDR1 KGHSH, CDR2 LQKENI. This CDR3 has 17 amino acids. The ends lost 1 base at V and 2 bases at J; junction bases unmatched: 5. CDR3 DNA sequence: TGTGCCAGCTCACCACAGGGGGCGATGGCTGGGGCCAACGTCCTGACTTTC. Its protein product is CASSPQGAMAGANVLTF.

J is TRBJ2-5 and V is TRBV30; TRBD2 agrees at 7 bases. From germline, CDR1 is GTSNPN and CDR2 SVGIG (reference sequence). Trimming took 0 bases from V and 2 from J; bases not matched to a gene: 3. The CDR3 runs 14 residues. The CDR3 region is CAWSVGGSQETQYF. The CDR3 DNA reads as TGTGCCTGGAGTGTCGGGGGGAGTCAAGAGACCCAGTACTTC.

The chain combines TRBV2 with TRBJ1-6; 7 bases fit TRBD1. V trimming: 9 bases; J trimming: 9 bases; junction bases outside the gene matches: 8. This CDR3 is built from 13 residues. Germline V gives CDR1 SNHLY, CDR2 FYNNEI. CDR3: CASTGTEASPLHF. DNA of the CDR3: TGTGCCAGTACCGGGACAGAGGCTTCACCCCTCCACTTT.

This rearrangement joins TRBV7-9 to TRBJ2-6; D remains ambiguous. Germline values: CDR1 SEHNR, CDR2 FQNEAQ (reference sequence). The V end was cut by 4 bases, the J end by 5 bases, with 12 bases between. The CDR3 length is 15 residues. The CDR3: CASSSSVERANVLTF. Written as DNA, the CDR3 is TGTGCCAGCAGCTCATCTGTGGAGAGGGCCAACGTCCTGACTTTC.